This entry lists 22 T cell receptor beta chains sequenced from one sample in a study of cytomegalovirus exposure and HLA in healthy donors. Vbeta (60) and Jbeta (13) primers were used in the PCR. Measured with immunoSEQ multiplex PCR; TCRdb has only the in-frame clones, and not every one. The sample yields about 170,000 clones, roughly 80% seen once. The specimen sequenced was PBMCs. The receptors here all came from a male donor in good health and CMV-seronegative.

The genes are TRBV6-5 and TRBJ1-2; 12 bases are a match to TRBD1. Germline V gene data show CDR1 as MNHEY and CDR2 as SVGAGI. This CDR3 is built from 15 residues. V dropped 6 bases and J dropped 8; count of bases not matched to a gene: 10. The CDR3 spells CASSQDGGQGAGYTF. For the CDR3, the DNA is TGTGCCAGCAGCCAGGATGGGGGACAGGGGGCCGGCTACACCTTC.

In DNA, the CDR3 is TGTGCCAGCAGCTTCACAGGGGCCCCCGCCTATGGCTACACCTTC. This codes for CASSFTGAPAYGYTF. The chain couples TRBV13 to TRBJ1-2; 7 positions match TRBD1. V lost 3 bases and J lost 4; bases outside the gene matches: 8. Germline CDR1 and CDR2: PRHDT and FYEKMQ (reference sequence). The CDR3 sequence is 15 residues long.

The CDR3 loop is CASSSQGNTDTQYF. The CDR3 DNA reads as TGCGCCAGCAGCTCGCAGGGAAACACAGATACGCAGTATTTT. The chain links TRBV5-1 to TRBJ2-3, with D possibly TRBD1 on 5 matching bases. V lost 3 bases to trimming and J lost 2 bases, with 10 bases between them. This CDR3 spans 14 amino acids. Germline V gives CDR1 SGHRS, CDR2 YFSETQ.

The chain employs TRBV7-8 and TRBJ2-3, with 12 bases fitting TRBD2. The V segment lost 1 base and the J segment 0 bases; nucleotides outside the gene matches: 5. This CDR3 is built from 18 residues. Per germline, CDR1 SGHVS and CDR2 FQNEAQ. The CDR3 protein is CASSLVVLAGGSTDTQYF. The CDR3 DNA is TGTGCCAGCAGCTTAGTGGTCCTAGCGGGGGGGAGCACAGATACGCAGTATTTT.

The rearrangement joins TRBV9 to TRBJ1-5; D may be TRBD1 (5 bases). The V end lost 4 bases, the J end lost 7 bases, and 15 bases lay between the germline ends. The germline V gene has CDR1 SGDLS and CDR2 YYNGEE. The CDR3 sequence is 14 residues long. This chain's CDR3 is CASSPGQGGQPQHF. The CDR3 DNA sequence: TGTGCCAGCAGCCCCGGTCAGGGTGGGCAGCCCCAGCATTTT.

The gene calls are TRBV5-1 and TRBJ2-1, with D tentatively TRBD2 (6 bases). Trimming cost V 0 bases and J 0 bases, with 13 bases left between them. The germline CDR1 and CDR2 sequences are SGHRS and YFSETQ. The CDR3 is made up of 17 amino acids. In nucleotides, the CDR3 is TGCGCCAGCAGCTTGGGGTTAGCGGAGAGCTCCTACAATGAGCAGTTCTTC. This gives the protein CASSLGLAESSYNEQFF.

This chain uses TRBV15 with TRBJ2-5, with a tentative D call TRBD1 (5 bases). V lost 0 bases and J 0 bases, leaving 8 bases between the germline ends. This CDR3 is 15 amino acids long. Germline CDR1 LNHNV, CDR2 YYDKDF (reference sequence). As DNA, the CDR3 is TGTGCCACCAGCAGAGATCAGGGCAACCAAGAGACCCAGTACTTC. Its protein is CATSRDQGNQETQYF.

This clone was found a few times. The chain couples TRBV2 to TRBJ2-3; 7 bases are shared with TRBD2. J gave up 2 bases and V 7 bases, and 6 bases lay outside the gene matches. CDR1 and CDR2 (germline): SNHLY, FYNNEI. The CDR3 is 14 residues long. CDR3 sequence (DNA): TGTGCCAGCACCGGACTAGGGGTCACAGATACGCAGTATTTT. It specifies CASTGLGVTDTQYF.

This clone was observed once. The chain links TRBV7-6 to TRBJ2-2; perhaps TRBD2 as D (5 bases). V dropped 5 bases and J dropped 0 bases, with 13 bases sitting between them. Germline CDR1 SGHVS, CDR2 FNYEAQ. The CDR3 has 16 amino acids. CDR3 in amino acids: CASSPGSVTNTGELFF. Written as DNA, the CDR3 is TGTGCCAGCAGCCCCGGTAGCGTCACGAACACCGGGGAGCTGTTTTTT.

This clone was seen a handful of times. V usage is TRBV6-5 and J usage is TRBJ1-6; 8 bases align to TRBD1. This CDR3 contains 13 residues. Trimming took 4 bases from V and 9 from J; bases not matched to a gene: 2. Germline-derived CDR1 and CDR2 are MNHEY and SVGAGI. Written as DNA, the CDR3 is TGTGCCAGCAGTTCGGACAGGGTTTCACCCCTCCACTTT. Residues: CASSSDRVSPLHF.

The chain joins TRBV5-1 to TRBJ1-4; 11 positions match TRBD1. CDR3 length: 15 residues. Germline V gives CDR1 SGHRS, CDR2 YFSETQ. V trimming: 6 bases; J trimming: 0 bases; junction bases outside the gene matches: 1. The chain's CDR3 is CASTGQGATNEKLFF. The CDR3 DNA follows: TGCGCCAGCACGGGACAGGGGGCAACTAATGAAAAACTGTTTTTT.

This chain links TRBV18 with TRBJ1-1, with D possibly being TRBD1 (6 bases). The V gene's germline CDR1 is KGHSH and CDR2 LQKENI. V lost 3 bases to trimming and J lost 4 bases, with 9 bases between them. CDR3 length: 13 residues. As DNA, the CDR3 is TGTGCCAGCTCACCGTCCAGGGGCACTGAAGCTTTCTTT. Its translation: CASSPSRGTEAFF.

The chain joins TRBV6-1 to TRBJ1-2; tentative D call: TRBD1 (5 bases). The CDR3 runs to 15 residues. Germline loops: CDR1 MNHNS, CDR2 SASEGT. Trimming cost V 5 bases and J 5 bases, with 18 bases left between them. CDR3 nucleotide sequence: TGTGCCAGCAGTCCAAGCGGGGCCGGGGCGTATGGCTACACCTTC. It yields the protein CASSPSGAGAYGYTF.

This clone was counted only a few times. The rearrangement links TRBV5-1 to TRBJ2-2; D uncertain. The CDR3 has 15 residues. V lost 1 base and J 0 bases, leaving 7 bases between the germline ends. Germline V gene sequence: CDR1 SGHRS, CDR2 YFSETQ. The CDR3 protein is CASSLYYTNTGELFF. The DNA of the CDR3 is TGCGCCAGCAGCTTGTACTATACGAACACCGGGGAGCTGTTTTTT.

Only a few counts were recorded for this clone. This chain links TRBV5-1 with TRBJ2-5; TRBD1 is a possible D gene (5 bases). Germline lookup yields CDR1 SGHRS and CDR2 YFSETQ. Trimming stripped 2 bases from V and 1 base from J, with 9 bases between. The CDR3 covers 14 residues. The CDR3 nucleotides are TGCGCCAGCAGCTTCGGGCAGGGCCAAGAGACCCAGTACTTC. Its protein is CASSFGQGQETQYF. Complete variable domain (other parts from reference TRBV5-1 and TRBJ2-5): KAGVTQTPRYLIKTRGQQVTLSCSPISGHRSVSWYQQTPGQGLQFLFEYFSETQRNKGNFPGRFSGRQFSNSRSEMNVSTLELGDSALYLCASSFGQGQETQYFGPGTRLLVL.

This clone has a single count. This chain joins TRBV19 and TRBJ1-2, with a possible D match to TRBD1 (6 bases). This CDR3 comprises 12 residues. V lost 5 bases and J lost 8, with 12 bases in between. Germline V gives CDR1 LNHDA, CDR2 SQIVND (reference sequence). CDR3 protein: CASSQQGKGYTF. CDR3 nucleotides: TGTGCCAGTAGTCAACAGGGAAAAGGCTACACCTTC.

The rearrangement links TRBV15 to TRBJ1-2; D remains ambiguous. Germline CDR1 is LNHNV and CDR2 is YYDKDF (reference sequence). This CDR3 is built from 13 residues. V was clipped by 5 bases and J by 2 bases, with 9 bases between them. The CDR3 loop reads CATSGEGNYGYTF. The DNA for the CDR3 is TGTGCCACCAGCGGGGAGGGAAACTATGGCTACACCTTC.

The CDR3: CASSISGQPQHF. CDR3 nucleotide sequence: TGTGCCAGTAGTATAAGCGGTCAGCCCCAGCATTTT. The chain has TRBV19 and TRBJ1-5; no clear D gene. The CDR3 has 12 amino acids. Germline CDR1 and CDR2: LNHDA and SQIVND (reference sequence). V was cut by 2 bases and J by 6 bases, with 5 bases left in between. The full variable domain, its missing parts supplied by reference TRBV19 and TRBJ1-5, is DGGITQSPKYLFRKEGQNVTLSCEQNLNHDAMYWYRQDPGQGLRLIYYSQIVNDFQKGDIAEGYSVSREKKESFPLTVTSAQKNPTAFYLCASSISGQPQHFGDGTRLSIL.

The chain couples TRBV9 to TRBJ2-7; D is uncertain. Germline V lookup: CDR1 SGDLS, CDR2 YYNGEE. Trimming removed 3 bases from V and 3 bases from J, with 10 bases in between. The length of the CDR3 is 13 residues. CDR3 protein: CASSGSRSYEQYF. CDR3 coding DNA: TGTGCCAGCAGCGGTAGTCGGAGCTACGAGCAGTACTTC.

The chain has TRBV5-1 and TRBJ2-7; TRBD2 is a possible D gene (5 bases). The CDR3 is made up of 15 amino acids. Trimming shortened V by 2 bases and J by 0 bases, and 12 bases separated the two germline ends. Germline V gene data show CDR1 as SGHRS and CDR2 as YFSETQ. The CDR3 spells CASSFGESRSYEQYF. In DNA form, the CDR3 reads TGCGCCAGCAGCTTCGGGGAGAGCCGCTCCTACGAGCAGTACTTC.

The table lists this clone with a count of one. V and J are TRBV7-9 and TRBJ1-3, with unresolved D. From germline, CDR1 is SEHNR and CDR2 FQNEAQ (reference sequence). Deletions cut 4 bases from V and 1 base from J, with 8 bases between. This CDR3 spans 14 amino acids. The CDR3: CASSYGGSGNTIYF. The DNA of the CDR3 is TGTGCCAGCAGCTACGGAGGGTCTGGAAACACCATATATTTT. The complete variable domain, with remaining parts taken from reference TRBV7-9 and TRBJ1-3, reads DTGVSQNPRHKITKRGQNVTFRCDPISEHNRLYWYRQTLGQGPEFLTYFQNEAQLEKSRLLSDRFSAERPKGSFSTLEIQRTEQGDSAMYLCASSYGGSGNTIYFGEGSWLTVV.

CDR3 in DNA: TGCGCCAGCAGCGGATCAGGGGTATACGGCGGGGAGCTGTTTTTT. Its protein product is CASSGSGVYGGELFF. The rearrangement joins TRBV5-1 to TRBJ2-2; weak D call: TRBD1 (6 bases). The CDR3 length is 15 residues. The germline V and J ends were trimmed by 4 bases and 7 bases, with 17 bases remaining between them. CDR1 and CDR2 (germline): SGHRS, YFSETQ.